The rows below give T cell receptor beta chains drawn from one sample of a study of cytomegalovirus exposure and HLA in healthy donors. The assay was immunoSEQ multiplex PCR, and TCRdb's table has in-frame clones only and misses some. Here the sample spans 250,000 or so clones, 80% to 95% being singletons. The sample consisted of PBMCs. All receptors derive from a girl aged 2 to 9 in good health and CMV-seronegative. The CDR3 runs from the conserved cysteine through the conserved F or W. A D gene is named only where the DNA matches it firmly. For some rows the clone size is stated as once, few or many, or as a class when expanded; others skip it.

J | V | size | D | DNA | CDR3
TRBJ1-3 | TRBV13 | . | . | TGTGCCAGCAGCTTATCCGTGTCTGGAAACACCATATATTTT | CASSLSVSGNTIYF
TRBJ2-5 | TRBV6-1 | once | . | TGTGCCAGCAGTGAGCCAAGGAGGGCCAAAGAGACCCAGTACTTC | CASSEPRRAKETQYF
TRBJ2-5 | TRBV7-6 | . | TRBD2 | TGTGCCAGCAGCTTAGGGACTAGCGGGCAAGAGACCCAGTACTTC | CASSLGTSGQETQYF
TRBJ2-2 | TRBV7-2 | . | . | TGTGCCAGCAGCTTCGGACTTTACACCGGGGAGCTGTTTTTT | CASSFGLYTGELFF
TRBJ2-1 | TRBV6-5 | . | . | TGTGCCAGCAGTACCCCGGGTTCTGAGCAGTTCTTC | CASSTPGSEQFF
TRBJ2-7 | TRBV6-1 | . | TRBD1 | TGTGCCAGCAGTGTGGACAGGGGAACATTGTACGAGCAGTACTTC | CASSVDRGTLYEQYF
TRBJ2-1 | TRBV6-5 | . | TRBD1 | TGTGCCAGCAACGCGGGACAGGGATCCTACAATGAGCAGTTCTTC | CASNAGQGSYNEQFF
TRBJ1-5 | TRBV6-5 | once | . | TGTGCCAGCAGCAGACGGAGCGGGGATCAGCCCCAGCATTTT | CASSRRSGDQPQHF
TRBJ2-7 | TRBV7-2 | . | . | TGTGCCAGCAGCCCACACGGGGGCTCCTACGAGCAGTACTTC | CASSPHGGSYEQYF
TRBJ2-7 | TRBV5-1 | . | TRBD2 | TGCGCCAGCAGCGATACCGGGGGGAAGGCCTACGAGCAGTACTTC | CASSDTGGKAYEQYF
TRBJ1-2 | TRBV7-8 | . | . | TGTGCCAGCAGCCAGGGGAAAAGTCCTGAGGGCTACACCTTC | CASSQGKSPEGYTF
TRBJ2-2 | TRBV6-6 | once | TRBD2 | TGTGCCAGCAGTTACCCCCTAGCGGGAGGTCCCGGGGAGCTGTTTTTT | CASSYPLAGGPGELFF
TRBJ1-5 | TRBV6-5 | . | TRBD1 | TGTGCCAGCAGCGAAACAGGGGGAAGGGGTGAGCCCCAGCATTTT | CASSETGGRGEPQHF
TRBJ2-1 | TRBV6-5 | . | . | TGTGCCAGCAGTTACGTGAGCTCCTACAATGAGCAGTTCTTC | CASSYVSSYNEQFF
TRBJ1-1 | TRBV19 | . | TRBD1 | TGTGCCAGTACCCAGGGGGCTGAGAACACTGAAGCTTTCTTT | CASTQGAENTEAFF
TRBJ1-4 | TRBV5-6 | . | TRBD1 | TGTGCCAGCAGCTTGGGGGACAGCTTTGCAACTAATGAAAAACTGTTTTTT | CASSLGDSFATNEKLFF
TRBJ1-3 | TRBV7-9 | . | . | TGTGCCAGCAGCTCACAGGGTAGCGGAAACACCATATATTTT | CASSSQGSGNTIYF
TRBJ2-7 | TRBV7-9 | . | . | TGTGCCAGCAGCTTAGAATCAGACTTTTACGAGCAGTACTTC | CASSLESDFYEQYF
TRBJ1-6 | TRBV6-5 | . | . | TGTGCCAGCAGTAGAAAACAGGCTTTGGATTCACCCCTCCACTTT | CASSRKQALDSPLHF
TRBJ2-5 | TRBV7-7 | . | . | TGTGCCAGCAGCCCGGGACTTCAAGAGACCCAGTACTTC | CASSPGLQETQYF
TRBJ1-5 | TRBV6-5 | . | . | TGTGCCAGCAGTCCCGCGGGGGGCAATCAGCCCCAGCATTTT | CASSPAGGNQPQHF
TRBJ1-4 | TRBV19 | once | TRBD1 | TGTGCCAGTAGTACCACAGGGGATAGGGAAAAACTGTTTTTT | CASSTTGDREKLFF
TRBJ2-7 | TRBV5-1 | . | . | TGCGCCAGCAGCTTGGCCACACAGGGCTGCGAGCAGTACTTC | CASSLATQGCEQYF
TRBJ2-2 | TRBV2 | . | TRBD2 | TGTGCCAGTTCTAGCGGGAGATCCACCGGGGAGCTGTTTTTT | CASSSGRSTGELFF
TRBJ1-4 | TRBV30 | . | TRBD1 | TGTGCCTGGTCTGACAGGGGCCTAAATGAAAAACTGTTTTTT | CAWSDRGLNEKLFF
TRBJ2-1 | TRBV5-1 | . | TRBD1 | TGCGCCAGCAGCTTGGGGACAGGTACCGACAATGAGCAGTTCTTC | CASSLGTGTDNEQFF
TRBJ1-1 | TRBV11-2 | few | TRBD1 | TGTGCCAGCAGCGACGGACAGGGACTCGGAGCTTTCTTT | CASSDGQGLGAFF
TRBJ2-7 | TRBV12-5 | . | . | TGTGCTAGTAGCGGCCGACCCTCCTACGAGCAGTACTTC | CASSGRPSYEQYF
TRBJ2-3 | TRBV7-3 | . | TRBD2 | TGTGCCAGCAGCCCTATGGGGGGGGTTTCAGATACGCAGTATTTT | CASSPMGGVSDTQYF
TRBJ2-1 | TRBV6-1 | . | . | TGTGCCAGCAGTGAAGCGCTTCGAGACACCCCTTTCAATGAGCAGTTCTTC | CASSEALRDTPFNEQFF
TRBJ2-1 | TRBV7-6 | once | TRBD2 | TGTGCCAGCAGCTTCAGCGGGAGCCACAATGAGCAGTTCTTC | CASSFSGSHNEQFF
TRBJ2-3 | TRBV7-9 | . | TRBD2 | TGTTCCAGCAGCGACCCACCTAGAGCTAGCGGGAGTGATTCAGATACGCAGTATTTT | CSSSDPPRASGSDSDTQYF
TRBJ1-2 | TRBV7-6 | . | TRBD1 | TGTGCCAGCAGCTCAGGGACAGGCCCTACTAACTATGGCTACACCTTC | CASSSGTGPTNYGYTF
TRBJ2-7 | TRBV19 | . | . | TGTGCCAGTAGCTCAGGCTGGGGGCTGTTCGGCGAGCAGTACTTC | CASSSGWGLFGEQYF
TRBJ2-3 | TRBV30 | . | . | TGTGCCTGGAACCAACTTTTGTTTCCCACAGATACGCAGTATTTT | CAWNQLLFPTDTQYF
TRBJ1-1 | TRBV5-1 | . | . | TGCGCCAGCTCGACGGGGGATAGTGAAGCTTTCTTT | CASSTGDSEAFF
TRBJ1-2 | TRBV6-1 | few | . | TGTGCCTTACAGGACAGCTCTAACTATGGCTACACCTTC | CALQDSSNYGYTF